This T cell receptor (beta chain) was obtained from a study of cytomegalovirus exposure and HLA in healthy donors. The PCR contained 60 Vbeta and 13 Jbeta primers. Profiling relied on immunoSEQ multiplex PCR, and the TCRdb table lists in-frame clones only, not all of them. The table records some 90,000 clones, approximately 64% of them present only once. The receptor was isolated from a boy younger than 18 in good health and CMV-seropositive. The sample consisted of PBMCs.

The CDR3 DNA reads as TGTGCCAGCTCACCACCGGGGCCTAATAATGAAGCTTTCTTT. Protein: CASSPPGPNNEAFF. The chain links TRBV18 to TRBJ1-1; D might be TRBD1 (5 bases). The CDR3 loop spans 14 amino acids. Germline CDR1 and CDR2: KGHSH and LQKENI. Between the trimmed V and J ends, which lost 0 bases and 7 bases, there was a span of 12 bases.